One and the same sample provided the 31 T cell receptor beta chains below, sequenced in a study of T cells in women clearing cervical HPV infection. Profiled with immunoSEQ multiplex PCR; TCRdb holds only in-frame clones, not every one. This repertoire includes some 41,000 clones. Sequenced material: blood buffy coat. These receptors originate from a woman between 18 and 70 years old with a cervical HPV16 infection that either progressed to CIN3+ or cleared (not recorded which).

As concerns this clone: The CDR3 goes on 3 residues after the read ends, and that part is filled in from the germline J gene. The V call is TRBV9, the J call TRBJ2-5, with D unclear. Germline CDR1 is SGDLS and CDR2 is YYNGEE. V was trimmed by 4 bases and J by 0 bases, leaving 13 bases between them. This CDR3 has 15 amino acids. The part of the CDR3 DNA that was read is TGTGCCAGCAGCTCCCGGTCCGATTACCAAGAGACC. This sequence encodes CASSSRSDYQET. In full, the CDR3 reads CASSSRSDYQETQYF.

A remark on this clone: A read error may account for a junction end that differs from germline. The CDR3 bases that were read are TGCGCCAGCAGCCAAGTCCTCCTACTAGCGGCTAGCACAGATACG. It translates to CASSQVLLLAASTDT. The complete CDR3 sequence is CASSQVLLLAASTDTQYF. This chain uses TRBV4-2 with TRBJ2-3; 8 bases agree with TRBD2. The read terminates 3 residues ahead of where the CDR3 ends, so the germline J gene completes it. CDR1 is LGHNA, CDR2 YNFKEQ, per germline. The CDR3 spans 18 residues.

Notes on this clone: Sequencing ends 3 residues short of the CDR3 end; the germline J gene provides the rest. The chain joins TRBV29-1 to TRBJ1-3; D is unresolved. V lost 3 bases and J 2 bases, leaving 5 bases between the germline ends. The CDR3 length is 12 residues. The V gene's germline CDR1 is SQVTM and CDR2 ANQGSEA. CDR3 region: CSVEAAGNTIYF. CDR3 DNA (partial): TGCAGCGTTGAGGCAGCTGGAAACACC.

As for this clone: The missing CDR3 end, 3 residues past where the read stops, is filled in from the germline J gene. The rearrangement uses TRBV5-1 and TRBJ2-6, with 10 bases fitting TRBD1. V shed 4 bases and J 1 base; nucleotides not matched to a gene: 5. This CDR3 has 17 amino acids. Germline assignment: CDR1 SGHRS and CDR2 YFSETQ. Here the CDR3 reads CASSGDRGLSGANVLTF. CDR3 bases read: TGCGCCAGCAGCGGCGACAGGGGGCTGTCTGGGGCCAACGTC. The full variable domain, its missing parts supplied by reference TRBV5-1 and TRBJ2-6, is KAGVTQTPRYLIKTRGQQVTLSCSPISGHRSVSWYQQTPGQGLQFLFEYFSETQRNKGNFPGRFSGRQFSNSRSEMNVSTLELGDSALYLCASSGDRGLSGANVLTFGAGSRLTVL.

Points on this clone: The DNA ends 3 residues before the CDR3 does, and the rest of the CDR3 is filled in from the germline J gene. The J gene is TRBJ1-2, the V gene TRBV18, with D possibly TRBD1 on 5 matching bases. Trimming shortened V by 3 bases and J by 5 bases, and 10 bases separated the two germline ends. This CDR3 has 13 residues. In germline, CDR1 is KGHSH, CDR2 LQKENI. The CDR3: CASSPVTEYGYTF. The DNA read from the CDR3 is TGTGCCAGCTCACCTGTGACAGAGTATGGC. The whole variable domain, filled in from reference TRBV18 and TRBJ1-2, reads NAGVMQNPRHLVRRRGQEARLRCSPMKGHSHVYWYRQLPEEGLKFMVYLQKENIIDESGMPKERFSAEFPKEGPSILRIQQVVRGDSAAYFCASSPVTEYGYTFGSGTRLTVV.

For this clone: Read coverage stops 3 residues before the CDR3 terminus; the germline J gene supplies the remainder. This chain links TRBV11-3 with TRBJ2-7, with 7 positions matching TRBD1. CDR3 length equals 15 residues. CDR1 and CDR2 from the germline V gene are SGHNT and YENEEA. The J segment lost 6 bases and the V segment lost 9 bases, leaving 17 bases of the junction unmatched. The sequenced CDR3 bases are TGTGCCAGTGCAAAGGGGCTCCTAGGGGGCCTCGAG. Translated, it gives CASAKGLLGGLE. From start to end, the CDR3 is CASAKGLLGGLEQYF.

The CDR3: CSASPGTSKNEQFF. Incomplete CDR3 DNA: TGCAGTGCTAGCCCTGGGACTAGCAAAAATGAG. The V and J genes are TRBV20-1 and TRBJ2-1, with 9 bases matching TRBD2. The read halts 3 residues ahead of the CDR3 end, with the missing end drawn from the germline J gene. CDR1 is DFQATT and CDR2 is SNEGSKA in the germline V gene (reference sequence). Unmatched junction bases numbered 7, after V lost 3 bases and J lost 7 bases. The CDR3 runs 14 residues.

On this clone itself: The read ends 3 residues shy of where the CDR3 ends; the end is completed using the germline J gene. V gene TRBV7-9 combines with J gene TRBJ1-1, with 8 bases identical to TRBD1. This CDR3 region has 15 residues. In germline, CDR1 is SEHNR, CDR2 FQNEAQ (reference sequence). The CDR3 bases that were read are TGTGCCAGCAGCTTAGCGTCGGCAGGGGGCTCTCGA. Protein: CASSLASAGGSR. The CDR3 in its entirety is CASSLASAGGSRAFF.

Turning to this clone: The read finishes 3 residues shy of the CDR3 end, and the germline J gene is used to complete it. The genes are TRBV30 and TRBJ2-7; no clear D gene. The CDR3 sequence is 14 residues long. CDR1 is GTSNPN and CDR2 is SVGIG in the germline V gene (reference sequence). V was cut by 5 bases and J by 0 bases, with 14 bases left in between. Partial CDR3 DNA: TGTGCCTGGGCTAAGGGTCCCAACTCCTACGAG. This codes for CAWAKGPNSYE. In full, the CDR3 reads CAWAKGPNSYEQYF.

As regards this clone: The CDR3 end lies 3 residues beyond the end of the read and is filled in from the germline J gene. The chain uses TRBV20-1 and TRBJ1-2, with D tentatively TRBD1 (6 bases). The CDR3 has 11 amino acids. V was shortened by 8 bases and J by 6 bases, with 13 bases between the two germline ends. CDR1 DFQATT and CDR2 SNEGSKA come from the germline V gene (reference sequence). CDR3 in amino acids: CSTGISHGYTF. CDR3 DNA (partial): TGCAGTACAGGGATTTCCCATGGC.

A remark on this clone: The sequence runs out 3 residues before the end of the CDR3; the remainder is reconstructed from the germline J gene. This chain links TRBV5-4 with TRBJ2-5, with D possibly matching TRBD2 (6 bases). The CDR3 loop spans 15 amino acids. Germline V gene data show CDR1 as SGHNT and CDR2 as YYREEE (reference sequence). Between the trimmed V and J ends, which lost 4 bases and 4 bases, there was a span of 17 bases. CDR3 protein: CASSLLGGSSETQYF. The CDR3 bases that were read are TGTGCCAGCAGCCTGCTTGGGGGGTCCTCAGAGACC.

Notes on this clone: Read sequence stops 3 residues before the CDR3 end, and the germline J gene provides the missing end. The chain carries TRBV20-1 and TRBJ2-3; 7 bases line up with TRBD2. The CDR3 runs to 15 residues. In germline, CDR1 is DFQATT, CDR2 SNEGSKA (reference sequence). The V gene end was trimmed by 1 base and the J gene end by 4 bases; junction bases not matched to a gene: 8. The CDR3 is CSARVASAGADTQYF. The CDR3 bases that were read are TGCAGTGCTAGAGTGGCGTCCGCGGGAGCAGATACG.

In the case of this clone: The read comes to an end 3 residues before the CDR3 does, leaving the germline J gene to fill in the end. The genes are TRBV2 and TRBJ2-7; 7 nucleotides agree with TRBD1. The germline V gene encodes CDR1 SNHLY and CDR2 FYNNEI. The ends lost 7 bases at V and 5 bases at J; junction bases unmatched: 8. The length of the CDR3 is 13 residues. Incomplete CDR3 DNA: TGTGCCAGCACTCCTGGGACAGCTGACGAG. Translating gives CASTPGTADE. The whole CDR3 sequence is CASTPGTADEQYF.

The CDR3 protein is CASSPGLAGAFYEQYF. The DNA read from the CDR3 is TGCGCCAGCAGCCCTGGACTAGCGGGAGCTTTCTACGAG. V gene TRBV4-1 combines with J gene TRBJ2-7; 13 bases match TRBD2. The read ends 3 residues early relative to the CDR3; the germline J gene fills the gap. Germline CDR1 reads MGHRA; CDR2 reads YSYEKL. This CDR3 is built from 16 residues. Trimming took 4 bases from V and 3 from J; bases not matched to a gene: 6.

The CDR3 is CASSRTSGNTGELFF. CDR3 DNA (partial): TGTGCCAGCAGCCGGACTAGCGGTAACACCGGGGAG. The genes are TRBV6-4 and TRBJ2-2, with 10 nucleotides matching TRBD2. Read sequence stops 3 residues before the CDR3 end, and the germline J gene provides the missing end. Per germline, CDR1 MRHNA and CDR2 SNTAGT. J was trimmed by 2 bases and V by 6 bases; bases with no gene match: 3. This CDR3 has 15 amino acids.

A word on this clone: The read ends 3 residues early relative to the CDR3; the germline J gene fills the gap. The chain joins TRBV2 to TRBJ2-1; 9 bases agree with TRBD2. V lost 4 bases and J lost 7; bases outside the gene matches: 8. CDR1 and CDR2 from the germline V gene are SNHLY and FYNNEI. There are 15 residues in the CDR3. The CDR3 bases that were read are TGTGCCAGCAGTGCCCAGGGGACTAGCACAAATGAG. Its protein is CASSAQGTSTNE. The CDR3 reads in full as CASSAQGTSTNEQFF.

Note on this clone: The read ends 3 residues early relative to the CDR3; the germline J gene fills the gap. The chain links TRBV5-1 to TRBJ2-1, with 9 nucleotides matching TRBD2. Germline CDR1 SGHRS, CDR2 YFSETQ. The CDR3 loop spans 16 amino acids. The V gene end was trimmed by 0 bases and the J gene end by 3 bases; junction bases not matched to a gene: 4. The covered CDR3 bases are TGCGCCAGCAGCTTGGCGAGGACTAGCGTCTACAATGAG. Translation gives CASSLARTSVYNE. The whole CDR3 region reads CASSLARTSVYNEQFF.

Note on this clone: The read halts 3 residues ahead of the CDR3 end, with the missing end drawn from the germline J gene. The V gene is TRBV7-4, the J gene TRBJ1-2; maybe TRBD1 (5 bases). Looked up from germline, CDR1 is SGHVT and CDR2 is SQSDAQ. This CDR3 region has 13 residues. The sequenced part of the CDR3 DNA is TGTGCCAGCAGCCTACGGGGGGAAAACATC. Encoded protein: CASSLRGENI. From start to end, the CDR3 is CASSLRGENIYTF.

With regard to this clone: The read ends 3 residues shy of where the CDR3 ends; the end is completed using the germline J gene. V and J are TRBV11-2 and TRBJ2-3; D unclear. With 5 bases removed from V and 0 bases from J, the gap between germline ends came to 3 bases. The V gene's germline CDR1 is SGHAT and CDR2 FQNNGV. The CDR3 length is 12 residues. The sequenced part of the CDR3 DNA is TGTGCCAGCAGCCCTAGCACAGATACG. It is translated as CASSPSTDT. Given in full, the CDR3 is CASSPSTDTQYF.

Notes on this clone: The observed sequence ends 3 residues before the CDR3 terminus, with the missing tail filled in from the germline J gene. The chain combines TRBV20-1 with TRBJ1-5; D is uncertain. This CDR3 contains 15 residues. The germline V and J ends were trimmed by 3 bases and 7 bases, with 19 bases remaining between them. Germline loops: CDR1 DFQATT, CDR2 SNEGSKA (reference sequence). The DNA read from the CDR3 is TGCAGTGCTAGCTTAGGGATCGGGGTTTGGCAGCCC. Translation: CSASLGIGVWQP. The CDR3 reads in full as CSASLGIGVWQPQHF.

Concerning this clone: The CDR3 end falls 3 residues outside the read, so it is completed with the germline J gene. The chain links TRBV5-5 to TRBJ2-3; D possibly corresponds to TRBD1 (6 bases). Germline values: CDR1 SGHKS, CDR2 YYEKEE (reference sequence). CDR3 length equals 15 residues. The DNA read from the CDR3 is TGTGCCAGCAGCTTGGGGGACAACCGCAATCAGCCG. This sequence encodes CASSLGDNRNQP. The full CDR3 sequence reads CASSLGDNRNQPQYF.

On this clone: The read terminates 3 residues ahead of where the CDR3 ends, so the germline J gene completes it. The chain links TRBV29-1 to TRBJ1-2, with TRBD1 identical over 8 bases. The CDR3 is 13 residues long. Germline CDR1 SQVTM, CDR2 ANQGSEA. The CDR3 protein is CSVGKTGVGGYTF. Partial CDR3 DNA: TGCAGCGTGGGAAAGACAGGGGTGGGCGGC.

As regards this clone: The read stops 3 residues short of the end of the CDR3; the missing end is completed from the germline J gene. The chain carries TRBV5-1 and TRBJ1-4; 8 bases are a match to TRBD1. Trimming took 4 bases from V and 8 from J; bases not matched to a gene: 7. The CDR3 has 14 amino acids. Germline CDR1 and CDR2: SGHRS and YFSETQ. The sequenced part of the CDR3 DNA is TGCGCCAGCAGCGAGACAGGGGATGGGGAAAAA. It translates to CASSETGDGEK. The complete CDR3 reads CASSETGDGEKLFF.

Worth noting for this clone: The read ends 3 residues shy of where the CDR3 ends; the end is completed using the germline J gene. This chain uses TRBV5-1 with TRBJ2-2; possible D gene TRBD2, 5 bases. This CDR3 has 15 amino acids. Trimming took off 0 bases at V and 6 bases at J, with 12 bases between the two ends. CDR1 is SGHRS, CDR2 YFSETQ, per germline. CDR3 protein: CASSLGTGVSGELFF. CDR3 DNA (partial): TGCGCCAGCAGCTTGGGGACCGGGGTGTCCGGGGAG. Variable domain in full (rest from reference TRBV5-1 and TRBJ2-2): KAGVTQTPRYLIKTRGQQVTLSCSPISGHRSVSWYQQTPGQGLQFLFEYFSETQRNKGNFPGRFSGRQFSNSRSEMNVSTLELGDSALYLCASSLGTGVSGELFFGEGSRLTVL.

A word on this clone: The CDR3 extends 3 residues past the end of the read, so its final part is completed from the germline J gene. The chain uses TRBV19 and TRBJ2-2, with TRBD2 matching over 8 bases. V trimming: 6 bases; J trimming: 0 bases; junction bases outside the gene matches: 6. Germline CDR1 LNHDA, CDR2 SQIVND (reference sequence). The CDR3 consists of 16 residues. CDR3 DNA (partial): TGTGCCAGTAGATGGGCTAGCGGGCCGAACACCGGGGAG. Protein sequence: CASRWASGPNTGE. Given in full, the CDR3 is CASRWASGPNTGELFF.

With respect to this clone: The read terminates 3 residues ahead of where the CDR3 ends, so the germline J gene completes it. V gene TRBV20-1 combines with J gene TRBJ1-2; weak D call: TRBD1 (5 bases). In germline, CDR1 is DFQATT, CDR2 SNEGSKA (reference sequence). This CDR3 is built from 13 residues. The sequenced CDR3 bases are TGCAGTGCTAGAGATCAATGGAGGGGCGGC. Protein product: CSARDQWRGG. The entire CDR3 protein reads CSARDQWRGGYTF.

Details on this clone: The read finishes 3 residues shy of the CDR3 end, and the germline J gene is used to complete it. The chain is built from TRBV28 and TRBJ1-2, with D unclear. V lost 2 bases, J lost 3 bases, and 7 bases lay in between. CDR3 size: 13 residues. CDR1 and CDR2 from the germline V gene are MDHEN and SYDVKM. This CDR3 reads CASSLIGDYGYTF. CDR3 bases read: TGTGCCAGCAGTTTAATCGGGGACTATGGC.

As regards this clone: The read falls 3 residues short of the CDR3 end, and the missing part is taken from the germline J gene. V is TRBV2 and J is TRBJ1-2, with D hard to call. From germline, CDR1 is SNHLY and CDR2 FYNNEI. The CDR3 has 14 amino acids. Partial CDR3 DNA: TGTGCCAGCAGTGTGAGGACTAGCGTCGATGAC. This gives the protein CASSVRTSVDD. The entire CDR3 reads CASSVRTSVDDYTF.

Regarding this clone: Read data end 3 residues before the CDR3 end; the end is taken from the germline J gene. The gene calls are TRBV7-9 and TRBJ1-1, with D unclear. The CDR3 is made up of 15 amino acids. Germline CDR1 reads SEHNR; CDR2 reads FQNEAQ (reference sequence). This CDR3 reads CASSLRGLSTYEAFF. Partial CDR3 DNA: TGTGCCAGCAGCTTACGCGGCCTAAGCACCTACGAG.

Comment on this clone: The read halts 3 residues ahead of the CDR3 end, with the missing end drawn from the germline J gene. The V gene is TRBV19, the J gene TRBJ2-7; tentative D call: TRBD1 (6 bases). V was cut by 5 bases and J by 5 bases, with 13 bases left in between. Germline values: CDR1 LNHDA, CDR2 SQIVND (reference sequence). The CDR3 extends over 13 amino acids. The CDR3 reads CASSPPTGHEQYF. The part of the CDR3 DNA that was read is TGTGCCAGTAGTCCTCCGACAGGCCACGAG.

Notes on this clone: The CDR3 end lies 3 residues beyond the end of the read and is filled in from the germline J gene. The gene calls are TRBV18 and TRBJ2-5, with 7 bases lining up with TRBD2. Trimming at V came to 6 bases and at J to 4 bases, leaving 11 bases not matched to a gene. Per germline, CDR1 KGHSH and CDR2 LQKENI. The CDR3 runs to 15 residues. The sequenced part of the CDR3 DNA is TGTGCCAGCTCTCCTCAGGGAGGGGCGGCAGAGACC. Amino acids: CASSPQGGAAET. The whole CDR3 reads CASSPQGGAAETQYF.